These 30 T cell receptor beta chains were sequenced from one sample in a study of spatial heterogeneity in lung cancer. MiXCR, run by TCRdb on the 5' RACE reads, gives a single entry per CDR3 protein. This table holds about 5,700 distinct CDR3 sequences, 12% found once. Indicated time point: sample taken at primary tumor resection. From tumor, nontumor lung or frozen PBMC, whole RNA was taken unsorted for sequencing. This specimen was normal lung tissue next to the tumor, taken at surgery. Receptors originate from a male donor with early-stage non-small cell lung cancer.

The rearrangement joins TRBV10-3 to TRBJ2-1; 12 bases align to TRBD1. The V gene's germline CDR1 is ENHRY and CDR2 SYGVKD. There are 16 residues in the CDR3. J gave up 6 bases and V 9 bases, and 12 bases lay outside the gene matches. CDR3 protein: CAISPGQGAIGNEQFF. The DNA of the CDR3 is TGTGCCATAAGCCCGGGACAGGGGGCCATTGGCAATGAGCAGTTCTTC.

The CDR3 here is CASSLGPSSYNEQFF. The CDR3 DNA reads as TGTGCCAGCAGCTTGGGACCGAGCTCCTACAATGAGCAGTTCTTC. The V and J genes are TRBV5-6 and TRBJ2-1; D remains unclear. Germline V gene data show CDR1 as SGHDT and CDR2 as YYEEEE. This CDR3 spans 15 amino acids. V lost 0 bases and J lost 0, with 7 bases in between.

This chain uses TRBV30 with TRBJ2-7; D is undetermined. CDR1 is GTSNPN, CDR2 SVGIG, per germline (reference sequence). The CDR3 has 11 residues. V lost 2 bases and J lost 4, with 6 bases in between. CDR3 amino acids: CAWSRSYEQYF. Here the CDR3 DNA reads TGTGCCTGGAGTAGGTCATACGAGCAGTACTTC.

This clonotype was observed a few times. The chain uses TRBV7-9 and TRBJ1-2; D call uncertain. CDR1 and CDR2 (germline): SEHNR, FQNEAQ (reference sequence). There are 15 residues in the CDR3. V was clipped by 3 bases and J by 3 bases, with 14 bases between them. This chain's CDR3 is CASSFPDRGHYGYTF. In nucleotides, the CDR3 is TGTGCCAGCAGCTTCCCGGACCGAGGCCACTATGGCTACACCTTC.

This chain links TRBV30 with TRBJ2-2, with 11 bases lining up with TRBD2. V trimming: 3 bases; J trimming: 4 bases; junction bases outside the gene matches: 1. Germline CDR1 is GTSNPN and CDR2 is SVGIG (reference sequence). CDR3 length equals 14 residues. The CDR3 sequence: CAWRLAGGTGELFF. DNA for the CDR3: TGTGCCTGGAGGCTAGCGGGGGGCACCGGGGAGCTGTTTTTT.

This clonotype occurred many times. This chain links TRBV9 with TRBJ2-5; D call uncertain. CDR1 and CDR2 (germline): SGDLS, YYNGEE. The CDR3 length is 15 residues. V was trimmed by 0 bases and J by 2 bases, leaving 11 bases between them. The CDR3 spells CASSVGGSIQETQYF. In DNA form, the CDR3 reads TGTGCCAGCAGCGTAGGGGGAAGTATTCAAGAGACCCAGTACTTC.

This clonotype was counted at least ten times. The chain joins TRBV14 to TRBJ2-3; 9 nucleotides line up with TRBD1. The germline gives CDR1 SGHDN, CDR2 FVKESK. The CDR3 sequence is 12 residues long. Germline trimming cut 5 bases from V and 7 bases from J; bases unmatched to any gene: 1. The CDR3 reads CASSGQGYTQYF. The CDR3 coding sequence is TGTGCCAGCAGCGGACAGGGGTATACGCAGTATTTT.

This clonotype was seen repeatedly, ten times or more. This chain joins TRBV5-1 and TRBJ1-1; TRBD1 matches 8 bases. CDR1 and CDR2 from the germline V gene are SGHRS and YFSETQ. J was trimmed by 3 bases and V by 4 bases; bases with no gene match: 5. The CDR3 sequence is 14 residues long. CDR3 region: CASSPGQGYTEAFF. CDR3 coding DNA: TGCGCCAGCAGCCCCGGACAGGGCTACACTGAAGCTTTCTTT.

This clonotype is termed medium-sized. The genes are TRBV2 and TRBJ2-3, with 10 nucleotides matching TRBD2. CDR1 and CDR2 (germline): SNHLY, FYNNEI. V shed 4 bases, J shed 3 bases, and the junction held 10 bases outside the gene matches. CDR3 length: 17 amino acids. DNA of the CDR3: TGTGCCAGCAGTGGGGGAACGGCTAGCGGGAGTACAGATACGCAGTATTTT. Amino acid sequence: CASSGGTASGSTDTQYF.

This clonotype rates as medium-sized. The rearrangement uses TRBV11-2 and TRBJ1-1, with D possibly being TRBD1 (5 bases). The germline gives CDR1 SGHAT, CDR2 FQNNGV. The length of the CDR3 is 14 residues. Trimming stripped 5 bases from V and 5 bases from J, with 15 bases between. The CDR3 reads CASSRDFQGTEAFF. The DNA of the CDR3 is TGTGCCAGCAGCCGGGACTTCCAAGGGACTGAAGCTTTCTTT.

By share, this clonotype counts as medium-sized. The V gene is TRBV29-1, the J gene TRBJ2-7; TRBD1 is a possible D gene (5 bases). Germline V gene data show CDR1 as SQVTM and CDR2 as ANQGSEA. Trimming took 6 bases from V and 3 from J, leaving 9 bases between them. CDR3 size: 11 residues. The CDR3 nucleotides are TGCAGCGTATCAAGGGGCTACGAGCAGTACTTC. This sequence encodes CSVSRGYEQYF.

In its sample, this clonotype was seen many times. This chain links TRBV28 with TRBJ1-1; D unresolved. V lost 5 bases and J lost 0, with 16 bases in between. There are 16 residues in the CDR3. Germline lookup yields CDR1 MDHEN and CDR2 SYDVKM. CDR3 protein: CASSNSGAVLNTEAFF. The CDR3 region has the DNA TGTGCCAGCAGTAACTCAGGCGCAGTTTTGAACACTGAAGCTTTCTTT.

This clonotype was counted between two and nine times. The chain joins TRBV12-3 or TRBV12-4 to TRBJ2-5; D gene uncertain. V was clipped by 6 bases and J by 1 base, with 9 bases between them. The CDR3 has 13 residues. CDR3: CASRRVSQETQYF. Written as DNA, the CDR3 is TGTGCCAGCAGGCGCGTCAGCCAAGAGACCCAGTACTTC.

In its sample, this clonotype was seen many times. This chain connects TRBV7-2 to TRBJ2-2, with a possible D match to TRBD1 (5 bases). CDR1 and CDR2 from the germline V gene are SGHTA and FQGNSA. Trimming shortened V by 2 bases and J by 7 bases, and 17 bases separated the two germline ends. The CDR3 totals 16 residues. DNA for the CDR3: TGTGCCAGCAGCTTACTTGGGCACCGAAGGGGCGGGGAGCTGTTTTTT. As protein: CASSLLGHRRGGELFF.

This clonotype is judged medium-sized. The chain employs TRBV4-3 and TRBJ2-3; no definite D call. This CDR3 spans 14 amino acids. V was cut by 4 bases and J by 2 bases, with 10 bases left in between. Germline assignment: CDR1 LGHNA and CDR2 YSLEER. The CDR3 here is CASSRGLDTDTQYF. CDR3 DNA: TGCGCCAGCAGCCGAGGCCTGGACACAGATACGCAGTATTTT.

This clonotype was counted between two and nine times. The chain recombines TRBV5-1 with TRBJ2-5; TRBD1 matches at 7 bases. V dropped 1 base and J dropped 4; count of bases not matched to a gene: 16. Germline CDR1 SGHRS, CDR2 YFSETQ. The CDR3 has 18 residues. This CDR3 is CASSLWTTGSLIRETQYF. The CDR3 DNA is TGCGCCAGCAGCTTGTGGACGACAGGGTCCCTAATTAGAGAGACCCAGTACTTC. Based on the CDR3 plus reference TRBV5-1 and TRBJ2-5, the full variable domain is KAGVTQTPRYLIKTRGQQVTLSCSPISGHRSVSWYQQTPGQGLQFLFEYFSETQRNKGNFPGRFSGRQFSNSRSEMNVSTLELGDSALYLCASSLWTTGSLIRETQYFGPGTRLLVL.

Sample share makes this clonotype medium-sized. V and J are TRBV29-1 and TRBJ1-1; TRBD1 matches at 9 bases. Germline V CDR1 and CDR2: SQVTM, ANQGSEA. V was clipped by 7 bases and J by 4 bases; unmatched bases: 7. The CDR3 consists of 13 residues. This chain's CDR3 is CSAFVTGGTEAFF. CDR3 in DNA: TGCAGCGCATTCGTGACAGGGGGCACTGAAGCTTTCTTT.

This clonotype was counted ten times or more. The V call is TRBV20-1, the J call TRBJ1-2; D is uncertain. The CDR3 has 12 residues. Per germline, CDR1 DFQATT and CDR2 SNEGSKA (reference sequence). V was trimmed by 0 bases and J by 4 bases, leaving 6 bases between them. The CDR3 DNA reads TGCAGTGCTAGAGATCACCTCTATGGCTACACCTTC. It yields the protein CSARDHLYGYTF.

This clonotype is categorized as medium-sized (0.01 to 0.1%). The rearrangement links TRBV20-1 to TRBJ2-3, with 9 bases lining up with TRBD1. The germline CDR1 and CDR2 sequences are DFQATT and SNEGSKA (reference sequence). The length of the CDR3 is 15 residues. The V gene end was trimmed by 1 base and the J gene end by 6 bases; junction bases not matched to a gene: 8. The CDR3 is CSARVMGQGLDTQYF. In DNA, the CDR3 is TGCAGTGCTAGAGTGATGGGACAGGGCTTGGATACGCAGTATTTT.

The genes are TRBV5-1 and TRBJ1-1; 10 positions match TRBD1. Trimming removed 3 bases from V and 0 bases from J; junction bases left unmatched: 2. Per the germline V gene, CDR1 is SGHRS and CDR2 is YFSETQ. CDR3 length: 15 amino acids. The CDR3 protein is CASSWDRGMNTEAFF. CDR3 nucleotides: TGCGCCAGCAGCTGGGACAGGGGTATGAACACTGAAGCTTTCTTT.

This clonotype showed up many times. The chain carries TRBV11-2 and TRBJ2-3; D possibly matches TRBD1 or TRBD2 (7 bases each). V lost 8 bases, J lost 0 bases, and 15 bases lay in between. The CDR3 covers 15 residues. Germline V gene lookup returns CDR1 SGHAT and CDR2 FQNNGV. The CDR3 nucleotides read TGTGCCAGCTCAGGGGGGGTAAGGAGCACAGATACGCAGTATTTT. Its translation: CASSGGVRSTDTQYF.

By frequency in the sample, this clonotype is medium-sized. The chain links TRBV20-1 to TRBJ1-1; no clear D gene. Germline V gene lookup returns CDR1 DFQATT and CDR2 SNEGSKA (reference sequence). There are 11 residues in the CDR3. Trimming took off 3 bases at V and 7 bases at J, with 9 bases between the two ends. The CDR3 is CSASRLVEAFF. The CDR3 DNA is TGCAGTGCTAGTCGCCTTGTTGAAGCTTTCTTT.

This clonotype occurred many times. The V call is TRBV9, the J call TRBJ2-3; weak D call: TRBD2 (6 bases). Trimming shortened V by 4 bases and J by 2 bases, and 11 bases separated the two germline ends. The CDR3 is 14 amino acids. Germline V gene lookup returns CDR1 SGDLS and CDR2 YYNGEE. DNA of the CDR3: TGTGCCAGCAGCAACTGGGACTTCACAGATACGCAGTATTTT. It yields the protein CASSNWDFTDTQYF.

This chain links TRBV12-3 or TRBV12-4 with TRBJ2-5, with 8 bases aligning to TRBD2. The V segment lost 3 bases and the J segment 5 bases; nucleotides outside the gene matches: 5. This CDR3 is 14 amino acids long. Here the CDR3 DNA reads TGTGCCAGCAGTTTCGGGGGCGGGAGGGAGACCCAGTACTTC. Translating it yields CASSFGGGRETQYF.

The V gene is TRBV28, the J gene TRBJ1-5; D not resolved. This CDR3 is built from 16 residues. Germline CDR1 and CDR2: MDHEN and SYDVKM. The ends were cut back, 2 bases at V and 0 bases at J, with 11 bases in the middle. In DNA, the CDR3 is TGTGCCAGCAGTTTAGCTAGCCGATATAGCAATCAGCCCCAGCATTTT. This gives the protein CASSLASRYSNQPQHF. Using reference TRBV28 and TRBJ1-5 for the parts outside the CDR3, the full variable domain is DVKVTQSSRYLVKRTGEKVFLECVQDMDHENMFWYRQDPGLGLRLIYFSYDVKMKEKGDIPEGYSVSREKKERFSLILESASTNQTSMYLCASSLASRYSNQPQHFGDGTRLSIL.

By share, this clonotype counts as medium-sized (0.01 to 0.1%). The V gene is TRBV11-2, the J gene TRBJ1-5; D uncertain. The germline V gene encodes CDR1 SGHAT and CDR2 FQNNGV. Trimming removed 0 bases at V and 6 bases at J, with 6 bases between. CDR3 length: 13 amino acids. The CDR3 region is CASSLDWSQPQHF. The CDR3 DNA reads TGTGCCAGCAGCTTAGATTGGAGTCAGCCCCAGCATTTT.

In its sample, this clonotype was seen many times. This chain links TRBV30 with TRBJ2-1, with 7 bases aligning to TRBD2. V gave up 4 bases and J gave up 10 bases; unmatched junction bases: 4. CDR1 and CDR2 from the germline V gene are GTSNPN and SVGIG (reference sequence). This CDR3 has 11 amino acids. For the CDR3, the DNA is TGTGCCTGGAACCGGGAGGCCGAGCAGTTCTTC. Its translation is CAWNREAEQFF.

This clonotype is labeled medium-sized (0.01 to 0.1%). V gene TRBV12-3 or TRBV12-4 combines with J gene TRBJ1-5; D is ambiguous. The length of the CDR3 is 12 residues. Trimming pared 6 bases from V and 6 bases from J, leaving 9 bases between. CDR3 DNA: TGTGCCAGCAGCCAAGGAGGTCAGCCCCAGCATTTT. Its translation: CASSQGGQPQHF.

This clonotype was detected many times. The chain combines TRBV5-1 with TRBJ2-5; 8 nucleotides align to TRBD1. The CDR3 contains 15 residues. Losses at the gene ends were 1 base for V and 2 bases for J; bases not matched to a gene: 4. Germline V gene lookup returns CDR1 SGHRS and CDR2 YFSETQ. Written as DNA, the CDR3 is TGCGCCAGCAGCTTGAGGCGGACAGGGCAAGAGACCCAGTACTTC. It yields the protein CASSLRRTGQETQYF.

This clonotype has a count of ten or more. The chain links TRBV6-5 to TRBJ1-6, with D tentatively TRBD1 (5 bases). The germline CDR1 and CDR2 sequences are MNHEY and SVGAGI. The CDR3 spans 15 residues. The V end lost 10 bases, the J end lost 7 bases, and 20 bases lay between the germline ends. This CDR3 reads CATQWDRQANSPLHF. The CDR3 DNA follows: TGTGCCACCCAGTGGGACCGACAAGCCAATTCACCCCTCCACTTT.